One and the same sample provided the 20 T cell receptor beta chains below, sequenced in a study of cytomegalovirus exposure and HLA in healthy donors. PCR amplification relied on 60 Vbeta primers (plus 13 Jbeta primers). The table came from immunoSEQ multiplex PCR; TCRdb's copy has only in-frame clones and leaves some out. Of fewer than 200,000 clones in the sample, approximately 80% are singletons; the top ten hold roughly 0.76%. The specimen was PBMCs. These receptors were obtained from a female donor in good health and CMV-seronegative.

The rearrangement links TRBV4-3 to TRBJ2-7, with a possible D match to TRBD2 (6 bases). V shed 0 bases and J shed 2 bases, with 11 bases lying between them. CDR1 is LGHNA, CDR2 YSLEER, per germline. The CDR3 runs 15 residues. The CDR3 is CASSQDVVAAYEQYF. In nucleotides, the CDR3 is TGCGCCAGCAGCCAAGATGTAGTAGCGGCCTACGAGCAGTACTTC.

In its sample, this clone was seen a few times. The chain uses TRBV4-3 and TRBJ2-1; 7 positions agree with TRBD2. V was pared by 0 bases and J by 6 bases, with 11 bases of the junction left unmatched. The V gene's germline CDR1 is LGHNA and CDR2 YSLEER. The CDR3 spans 17 residues. The CDR3 is CASSQDLGREMLNEQFF. CDR3 DNA sequence: TGCGCCAGCAGCCAAGATTTAGGGCGGGAGATGCTCAATGAGCAGTTCTTC.

The chain links TRBV6-6 to TRBJ2-5, with 7 bases aligning to TRBD1. CDR3 length: 13 residues. Germline trimming cut 5 bases from V and 2 bases from J; bases unmatched to any gene: 2. Germline V gives CDR1 MNHNY, CDR2 SVGAGI (reference sequence). CDR3 nucleotides: TGTGCCAGCAGTCCGACAGGGCAAGAGACCCAGTACTTC. As protein: CASSPTGQETQYF.

The chain links TRBV2 to TRBJ1-2, with 10 bases fitting TRBD1. CDR1 is SNHLY, CDR2 FYNNEI, per germline. V shed 6 bases, J shed 3 bases, and the junction held 4 bases outside the gene matches. This CDR3 comprises 14 residues. This CDR3 is CASSLGQGHYGYTF. The CDR3 nucleotides are TGTGCCAGCAGCCTGGGACAGGGGCACTATGGCTACACCTTC.

The chain is built from TRBV4-3 and TRBJ2-6, with 7 nucleotides matching TRBD1. Germline V gene data show CDR1 as LGHNA and CDR2 as YSLEER. With V trimmed by 1 base and J by 0 bases, 9 bases remained unmatched. There are 19 residues in the CDR3. The CDR3: CASSQGVTGKSSGANVLTF. Here the CDR3 DNA reads TGCGCCAGCAGCCAAGGCGTGACAGGGAAGAGCTCTGGGGCCAACGTCCTGACTTTC.

Here the CDR3 DNA reads TGTGCCAGCAGCTGGCAGGGGTTGGGTCTCTCCTACGAGCAGTACTTC. The encoded protein is CASSWQGLGLSYEQYF. The V and J genes are TRBV28 and TRBJ2-7, with a weak D call TRBD1 (6 bases). CDR3 length: 16 amino acids. Germline lookup yields CDR1 MDHEN and CDR2 SYDVKM. Trimming left V 6 bases short and J 0 bases short, with 18 bases between.

Comments on this clone: Germline is not matched at one junction end, which may reflect a read error. V usage is TRBV2 and J usage is TRBJ2-7; the match to TRBD1 covers 8 bases. The CDR3 is 12 amino acids. Germline V gene lookup returns CDR1 SNHLY and CDR2 FYNNEI. CDR3 sequence reads: CASRLTPGQANF. DNA for the CDR3: TGTGCCAGCAGACTGACTCCGGGACAGGCGAACTTC.

This clone was seen a few times. This chain uses TRBV9 with TRBJ1-3; possible D gene TRBD1, 5 bases. Trimming shortened V by 2 bases and J by 0 bases, and 12 bases separated the two germline ends. Germline CDR1 is SGDLS and CDR2 is YYNGEE. This CDR3 is built from 16 residues. CDR3 DNA sequence: TGTGCCAGCAGCGTCCTGGGGGGTGCCTCTGGAAACACCATATATTTT. Its protein is CASSVLGGASGNTIYF.

V is TRBV11-3 and J is TRBJ2-1, with 8 bases that match TRBD1. Germline V gives CDR1 SGHNT, CDR2 YENEEA. The ends lost 5 bases at V and 6 bases at J; junction bases unmatched: 12. The length of the CDR3 is 16 residues. CDR3 sequence reads: CASSPTLRTGSNEQFF. CDR3 sequence (DNA): TGTGCCAGCAGCCCTACACTCCGGACAGGGAGCAATGAGCAGTTCTTC.

In its sample, this clone was seen once. This chain connects TRBV19 to TRBJ2-1, with TRBD2 as a possible D gene (5 bases). CDR1 is LNHDA and CDR2 is SQIVND in the germline V gene (reference sequence). V lost 4 bases, J lost 1 base, and 14 bases lay in between. CDR3 length: 16 residues. The CDR3 nucleotides read TGTGCCAGTAGTAAAGGGCGGAGGAGTTCCTACAATGAGCAGTTCTTC. Encoded protein: CASSKGRRSSYNEQFF.

The rearrangement links TRBV4-3 to TRBJ1-2, with 9 bases identical to TRBD1. The germline gives CDR1 LGHNA, CDR2 YSLEER. The J segment lost 6 bases and the V segment lost 2 bases, leaving 10 bases of the junction unmatched. This CDR3 is 16 amino acids long. CDR3 region: CASSQRSVQGADGYTF. CDR3 DNA: TGCGCCAGCAGCCAAAGATCGGTACAGGGGGCGGATGGCTACACCTTC.

In its sample, this clone was seen once. The chain combines TRBV7-6 with TRBJ1-6, with 8 bases fitting TRBD1. From germline, CDR1 is SGHVS and CDR2 FNYEAQ. CDR3 length equals 15 residues. V dropped 4 bases and J dropped 7; count of bases not matched to a gene: 6. The CDR3 DNA sequence: TGTGCCAGCAGCTCCGGACAGGGCCCCAATTCACCCCTCCACTTT. It encodes CASSSGQGPNSPLHF. The entire variable domain, with the rest obtained from reference TRBV7-6 and TRBJ1-6, is as follows: GAGVSQSPRYKVTKRGQDVALRCDPISGHVSLYWYRQALGQGPEFLTYFNYEAQQDKSGLPNDRFSAERPEGSISTLTIQRTEQRDSAMYRCASSSGQGPNSPLHFGNGTRLTVT.

The chain couples TRBV2 to TRBJ2-5, with TRBD1 as a possible D gene (6 bases). The DNA end lines up better with TRBJ2-7; the J call may be wrong. Germline CDR1 and CDR2: SNHLY and FYNNEI. This CDR3 has 12 amino acids. The CDR3 region has the DNA TGTGCCAGCAGAGGACAGTTTTACGAGCAGTACTTC. It codes for CASRGQFYEQYF.

The V gene is TRBV7-9, the J gene TRBJ2-1; the match to TRBD2 covers 12 bases. The CDR3 length is 15 residues. Germline V gene data show CDR1 as SEHNR and CDR2 as FQNEAQ (reference sequence). V lost 5 bases, J lost 13 bases, and 12 bases stayed unmatched. For the CDR3, the DNA is TGTGCCAGCAGCCCGGGCCCCCGGACTAGCGGGGCTCAGTTCTTC. It yields the protein CASSPGPRTSGAQFF. The variable domain in full, with the rest retrieved from reference TRBV7-9 and TRBJ2-1, is DTGVSQNPRHKITKRGQNVTFRCDPISEHNRLYWYRQTLGQGPEFLTYFQNEAQLEKSRLLSDRFSAERPKGSFSTLEIQRTEQGDSAMYLCASSPGPRTSGAQFFGPGTRLTVL.

The CDR3 is CASSASPGLGLAGSVHEQYF. In DNA, the CDR3 is TGCGCCAGCAGCGCATCCCCGGGACTAGGCTTAGCGGGCTCGGTCCACGAGCAGTACTTC. The chain links TRBV5-1 to TRBJ2-7, with 8 positions matching TRBD2. The CDR3 consists of 20 residues. Germline V lookup: CDR1 SGHRS, CDR2 YFSETQ. Germline trimming cut 4 bases from V and 5 bases from J; bases unmatched to any gene: 26.

The rearrangement links TRBV7-9 to TRBJ1-1, with TRBD1 identical over 9 bases. This CDR3 contains 15 residues. The V gene's germline CDR1 is SEHNR and CDR2 FQNEAQ (reference sequence). V was pared by 5 bases and J by 0 bases, with 4 bases of the junction left unmatched. CDR3 region: CASSQGTGLNTEAFF. The DNA of the CDR3 is TGTGCCAGCAGCCAGGGGACAGGGTTGAACACTGAAGCTTTCTTT.

The chain uses TRBV4-2 and TRBJ2-2, with 8 bases lining up with TRBD2. The CDR3 loop spans 17 amino acids. The germline V gene encodes CDR1 LGHNA and CDR2 YNFKEQ. V trimming: 0 bases; J trimming: 4 bases; junction bases outside the gene matches: 7. CDR3 sequence (DNA): TGTGCCAGCAGCCAAGATCGGGGGGGAGCGAGCACCGGGGAGCTGTTTTTT. Its translation is CASSQDRGGASTGELFF.

This clone appeared a few times. The rearrangement joins TRBV27 to TRBJ2-7, with D tentatively TRBD2 (6 bases). Germline V CDR1 and CDR2: MNHEY, SMNVEV (reference sequence). The CDR3 consists of 15 residues. V gave up 1 base and J gave up 2 bases, with 12 bases separating them. The CDR3 is CASSLFMTRPYEQYF. CDR3 bases: TGTGCCAGCAGTTTATTTATGACTAGGCCCTACGAGCAGTACTTC.

This clone has only a few counts. The chain combines TRBV19 with TRBJ1-4; D possibly corresponds to TRBD1 (5 bases). This CDR3 spans 15 amino acids. V dropped 9 bases and J dropped 7 bases, with 21 bases sitting between them. Germline V gene data show CDR1 as LNHDA and CDR2 as SQIVND (reference sequence). CDR3 loop: CASLTGRSRGEKLFF. CDR3 nucleotide sequence: TGTGCCAGCCTAACAGGACGTTCGCGGGGTGAAAAACTGTTTTTT.

The CDR3 loop reads CSARLAGGNEQFF. In DNA form, the CDR3 reads TGCAGCGCTAGACTAGCGGGAGGGAATGAGCAGTTCTTC. This chain joins TRBV29-1 and TRBJ2-1; TRBD2 matches 14 bases. CDR3 length: 13 amino acids. Germline V lookup: CDR1 SQVTM, CDR2 ANQGSEA. The junction had 3 bases not matched to a gene; V was cut back by 7 bases and J by 7 bases.